These 25 T cell receptor beta chains were all obtained from the same sample, sequenced in a study of OX40 agonist ivuxolimab in advanced cancers. Produced via immunoSEQ multiplex PCR; TCRdb's table is partial and in-frame only. The profile covers over 15,000 clones, with about 83% appearing a single time and 72% taken by the ten largest. Specimen: CD4+ or CD8+ T cells sorted from blood, collected in a trial of the OX40 agonist ivuxolimab. The receptors stem from an adult with an advanced solid tumor such as melanoma, head and neck, liver or kidney cancer.

V is TRBV28 and J is TRBJ1-2; TRBD1 matches at 9 bases. The CDR3 loop spans 15 amino acids. V lost 6 bases and J lost 8; bases outside the gene matches: 13. Germline V CDR1 and CDR2: MDHEN, SYDVKM. The DNA of the CDR3 is TGTGCCAGCAGCGACCCCACAGGGGGCGAAGAGGGCTACACCTTC. Translated: CASSDPTGGEEGYTF.

The J gene is TRBJ1-2, the V gene TRBV13, with unresolved D. The CDR3 spans 15 residues. Trimming took off 0 bases at V and 4 bases at J, with 12 bases between the two ends. Germline V CDR1 and CDR2: PRHDT, FYEKMQ (reference sequence). DNA of the CDR3: TGTGCCAGCAGCTTAGGCGGAGGTGAGCCCTATGGCTACACCTTC. Encoded protein: CASSLGGGEPYGYTF.

This rearrangement joins TRBV4-3 to TRBJ2-1, with D unclear. The V and J ends lost 1 base and 0 bases respectively, with 7 bases between them. CDR1 is LGHNA, CDR2 YSLEER, per germline. The CDR3 runs to 15 residues. The CDR3 region has the DNA TGCGCCAGCAGCCAAGCAGCGAACTCCTACAATGAGCAGTTCTTC. This encodes CASSQAANSYNEQFF.

The chain recombines TRBV4-3 with TRBJ2-5; 9 bases are a match to TRBD1. The last part of the DNA fits TRBJ2-7 better; the J call may be wrong. The CDR3 has 14 amino acids. Germline values: CDR1 LGHNA, CDR2 YSLEER. The CDR3 sequence is CASSQEQGANEQYF. As DNA, the CDR3 is TGCGCCAGCAGCCAAGAACAGGGGGCAAACGAGCAGTACTTC.

V gene TRBV15 combines with J gene TRBJ2-5; D is uncertain. The V end lost 6 bases, the J end lost 2 bases, and 10 bases lay between the germline ends. Per germline, CDR1 LNHNV and CDR2 YYDKDF (reference sequence). The CDR3 is made up of 13 amino acids. CDR3 DNA: TGTGCCACCAGGCCCCGCGGACAAGAGACCCAGTACTTC. Amino acids: CATRPRGQETQYF.

The chain joins TRBV7-3 to TRBJ2-7; TRBD1 might be the D (6 bases). The V gene's germline CDR1 is SGHTA and CDR2 FQGTGA. Trimming pared 2 bases from V and 3 bases from J, leaving 11 bases between. This CDR3 is built from 14 residues. The CDR3 protein is CASSLGGYLYEQYF. The CDR3 coding sequence is TGTGCCAGCAGCTTAGGGGGCTATCTCTACGAGCAGTACTTC. The variable domain in full, with the rest retrieved from reference TRBV7-3 and TRBJ2-7, is GAGVSQTPSNKVTEKGKYVELRCDPISGHTALYWYRQSLGQGPEFLIYFQGTGAADDSGLPNDRFFAVRPEGSVSTLKIQRTERGDSAVYLCASSLGGYLYEQYFGPGTRLTVT.

The chain carries TRBV6-5 and TRBJ2-1, with 8 bases fitting TRBD2. The CDR3 extends over 13 amino acids. CDR1 is MNHEY, CDR2 SVGAGI, per germline. V lost 6 bases, J lost 4 bases, and 2 bases stayed unmatched. CDR3 amino acids: CASRLAVYNEQFF. DNA of the CDR3: TGTGCCAGCAGACTAGCGGTATACAATGAGCAGTTCTTC.

The chain employs TRBV10-3 and TRBJ2-7, with D maybe TRBD2 (5 bases). V was trimmed by 10 bases and J by 3 bases, leaving 13 bases between them. The CDR3 consists of 12 residues. Germline V gives CDR1 ENHRY, CDR2 SYGVKD. The CDR3 nucleotides read TGTGCCACCCGGTCCGGGGACTACGAGCAGTACTTC. It specifies CATRSGDYEQYF.

The count of this clone is one. The CDR3 is CASSQEPTPTETQYF. In DNA form, the CDR3 reads TGCGCCAGCAGCCAAGAACCCACGCCAACGGAGACCCAGTACTTC. J is TRBJ2-5 and V is TRBV4-1; D ambiguous. Germline V gene lookup returns CDR1 MGHRA and CDR2 YSYEKL. The CDR3 length is 15 residues. V was clipped by 0 bases and J by 5 bases, with 13 bases between them.

This chain links TRBV4-1 with TRBJ2-5; 9 nucleotides line up with TRBD1. Germline CDR1 reads MGHRA; CDR2 reads YSYEKL. V lost 3 bases, J lost 2 bases, and 7 bases stayed unmatched. The CDR3 contains 16 residues. The CDR3 is CASSQGDRVRQETQYF. CDR3 in DNA: TGCGCCAGCAGCCAGGGGGACAGGGTGAGGCAAGAGACCCAGTACTTC.

The chain recombines TRBV4-3 with TRBJ2-1; 9 bases align to TRBD2. V gave up 0 bases and J gave up 9 bases; unmatched junction bases: 9. Germline V gene sequence: CDR1 LGHNA, CDR2 YSLEER. The CDR3 is 16 residues long. The CDR3 region is CASSQDQAGGHPEQFF. As DNA, the CDR3 is TGCGCCAGCAGCCAAGATCAGGCGGGAGGGCATCCTGAGCAGTTCTTC.

The chain uses TRBV7-9 and TRBJ2-1; perhaps D is TRBD1 or TRBD2 (5 bases each). The germline V gene has CDR1 SEHNR and CDR2 FQNEAQ (reference sequence). The CDR3 is 18 amino acids. Trimming cost V 7 bases and J 4 bases, with 26 bases left between them. The CDR3 DNA follows: TGTGCCAGCACCTACATAATAGGAGGTGAGACAGTTTACAATGAGCAGTTCTTC. Amino acid sequence: CASTYIIGGETVYNEQFF.

This chain uses TRBV2 with TRBJ1-6; maybe TRBD1 (5 bases). CDR3 length: 14 amino acids. Looked up from germline, CDR1 is SNHLY and CDR2 is FYNNEI. Trimming left V 6 bases short and J 14 bases short, with 20 bases between. CDR3 nucleotides: TGTGCCAGCAGCCCCCGGGACCCCGAATCGACCCTCCACTTT. Residues: CASSPRDPESTLHF. Together with reference TRBV2 and TRBJ1-6, the CDR3 gives the full variable domain: EPEVTQTPSHQVTQMGQEVILRCVPISNHLYFYWYRQILGQKVEFLVSFYNNEISEKSEIFDDQFSVERPDGSNFTLKIRSTKLEDSAMYFCASSPRDPESTLHFGNGTRLTVT.

This chain joins TRBV6-5 and TRBJ2-3, with unresolved D. Looked up from germline, CDR1 is MNHEY and CDR2 is SVGAGI. V shed 8 bases and J shed 4 bases, with 13 bases lying between them. The CDR3 consists of 13 residues. Here the CDR3 DNA reads TGTGCCAGCGGTGAGGTGGTGGCAGATACGCAGTATTTT. Its protein product is CASGEVVADTQYF.

In its sample, this clone was seen a few times. The V and J genes are TRBV27 and TRBJ2-7; 9 positions agree with TRBD2. The trim removed 6 bases at V and 6 bases at J, leaving 6 bases unmatched. The length of the CDR3 is 13 residues. Germline V gene lookup returns CDR1 MNHEY and CDR2 SMNVEV (reference sequence). The CDR3 coding sequence is TGTGCCAGCAGGGGACTAGCAGTCCTCGAGCAGTACTTC. This codes for CASRGLAVLEQYF.

The V and J genes are TRBV29-1 and TRBJ1-5; 7 bases are a match to TRBD1. Trimming removed 1 base from V and 0 bases from J; junction bases left unmatched: 3. There are 15 residues in the CDR3. CDR1 and CDR2 from the germline V gene are SQVTM and ANQGSEA. This chain's CDR3 is CSVEVTGDSNQPQHF. The CDR3 DNA sequence: TGCAGCGTTGAAGTAACAGGGGATAGCAATCAGCCCCAGCATTTT.

The chain is built from TRBV7-9 and TRBJ2-5; D might be TRBD2 (5 bases). V was trimmed by 4 bases and J by 2 bases, leaving 23 bases between them. CDR3 size: 18 residues. The V gene's germline CDR1 is SEHNR and CDR2 FQNEAQ (reference sequence). The CDR3: CASSSQFVASTGQETQYF. CDR3 coding DNA: TGTGCCAGCAGCTCCCAGTTTGTAGCTAGCACGGGACAAGAGACCCAGTACTTC.

V gene TRBV27 combines with J gene TRBJ1-2; D remains ambiguous. This CDR3 comprises 13 residues. Germline-derived CDR1 and CDR2 are MNHEY and SMNVEV (reference sequence). V lost 2 bases to trimming and J lost 2 bases, with 6 bases between them. The CDR3 sequence: CASSLNQNYGYTF. The DNA for the CDR3 is TGTGCCAGCAGTTTAAATCAGAACTATGGCTACACCTTC.

The rearrangement uses TRBV6-1 and TRBJ2-7, with D uncertain. Germline V gene lookup returns CDR1 MNHNS and CDR2 SASEGT. V dropped 5 bases and J dropped 6 bases, with 5 bases sitting between them. This CDR3 is built from 10 residues. The CDR3 bases are TGTGCCAGCAGTAGTCCCGAGCAGTACTTC. The encoded protein is CASSSPEQYF.

The V and J genes are TRBV28 and TRBJ2-7; D unresolved. With 3 bases removed from V and 0 bases from J, the gap between germline ends came to 9 bases. The germline gives CDR1 MDHEN, CDR2 SYDVKM. The CDR3 is made up of 14 amino acids. The CDR3 DNA follows: TGTGCCAGCAGTTTCCGGGCGTACTCCTACGAGCAGTACTTC. Translating it yields CASSFRAYSYEQYF.

The chain employs TRBV4-1 and TRBJ2-2, with a weak D call TRBD1 (5 bases). The ends were cut back, 1 base at V and 1 base at J, with 7 bases in the middle. Germline CDR1 reads MGHRA; CDR2 reads YSYEKL. The CDR3 length is 15 residues. CDR3 DNA sequence: TGCGCCAGCAGCCAAGGGGGCCAGAACACCGGGGAGCTGTTTTTT. This sequence encodes CASSQGGQNTGELFF.

A few counts support this clone. A far larger clone is a single base away, which makes a read error likely. The V call is TRBV27, the J call TRBJ2-7; the D gene is possibly TRBD2 (7 bases). The CDR3 contains 16 residues. The V end lost 0 bases, the J end lost 7 bases, and 19 bases lay between the germline ends. Per the germline V gene, CDR1 is MNHEY and CDR2 is SMNVEV (reference sequence). CDR3 in DNA: TGTGCCAGCAGTTTATCAGGGGGGGCCCTTTACAATGAGCAGTACTTC. Translating gives CASSLSGGALYNEQYF.

The chain has TRBV4-3 and TRBJ2-5; either TRBD1 or TRBD2 may fit D (5 bases each). CDR3 length equals 14 residues. V gave up 3 bases and J gave up 5 bases, with 13 bases separating them. Germline V gene lookup returns CDR1 LGHNA and CDR2 YSLEER. CDR3 loop: CASSHLGTRETQYF. The CDR3 DNA sequence: TGCGCCAGCAGCCACCTTGGGACCAGGGAGACCCAGTACTTC.

This clone is medium-sized (0.01 to 0.1%) in the sample. In the same sample, other DNA sequences code for this CDR3. V is TRBV27 and J is TRBJ2-7, with TRBD2 identical over 11 bases. CDR3 length: 13 residues. Trimming at V came to 6 bases and at J to 2 bases, leaving 0 bases not matched to a gene. Looked up from germline, CDR1 is MNHEY and CDR2 is SMNVEV (reference sequence). The CDR3 nucleotides read TGTGCCAGCAGGGGACTAGCGGCCTACGAGCAGTACTTC. The encoded protein is CASRGLAAYEQYF.

V and J are TRBV4-3 and TRBJ2-7; 10 bases map to TRBD1. The CDR3 length is 15 residues. V lost 0 bases and J lost 10; bases outside the gene matches: 9. Per germline, CDR1 LGHNA and CDR2 YSLEER. CDR3 sequence reads: CASSQDWRQGAGQYF. CDR3 nucleotides: TGCGCCAGCAGCCAAGATTGGAGACAGGGGGCAGGTCAGTACTTC.